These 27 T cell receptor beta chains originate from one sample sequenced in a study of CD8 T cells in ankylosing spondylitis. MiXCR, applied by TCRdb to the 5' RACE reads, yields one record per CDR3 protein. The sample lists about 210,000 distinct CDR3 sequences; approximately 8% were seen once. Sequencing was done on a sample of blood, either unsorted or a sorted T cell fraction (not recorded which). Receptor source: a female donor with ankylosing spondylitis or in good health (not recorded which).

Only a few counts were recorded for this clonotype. The CDR3 bases are TGTGCCAGCAGTCCCAGTGTGGGGACTAGCGGGAGTCATGAGCAGTTCTTC. This gives the protein CASSPSVGTSGSHEQFF. This chain uses TRBV7-2 with TRBJ2-1; 14 nucleotides agree with TRBD2. After removal of 6 bases from V and 8 bases from J, the junction contained 12 bases not matched to a gene. The germline V gene has CDR1 SGHTA and CDR2 FQGNSA. The length of the CDR3 is 17 residues. Together with reference TRBV7-2 and TRBJ2-1, the CDR3 gives the full variable domain: GAGVSQSPSNKVTEKGKDVELRCDPISGHTALYWYRQSLGQGLEFLIYFQGNSAPDKSGLPSDRFSAERTGGSVSTLTIQRTQQEDSAVYLCASSPSVGTSGSHEQFFGPGTRLTVL.

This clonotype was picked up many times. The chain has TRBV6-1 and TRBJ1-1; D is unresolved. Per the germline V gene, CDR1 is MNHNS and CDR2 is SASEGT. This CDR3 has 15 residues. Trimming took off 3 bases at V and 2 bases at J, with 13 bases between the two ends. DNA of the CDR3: TGTGCCAGCAGTGATCGTGGCAGTATCAACACTGAAGCTTTCTTT. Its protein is CASSDRGSINTEAFF.

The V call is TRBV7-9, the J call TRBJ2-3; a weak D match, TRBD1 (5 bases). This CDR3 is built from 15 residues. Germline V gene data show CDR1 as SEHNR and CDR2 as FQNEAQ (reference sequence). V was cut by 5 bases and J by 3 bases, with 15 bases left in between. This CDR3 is CASSLGDTRTDTQYF. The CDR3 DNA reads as TGTGCCAGCAGCCTAGGGGATACTCGGACAGATACGCAGTATTTT.

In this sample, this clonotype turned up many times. The CDR3 DNA reads as TGTGCCAGCAGCCCCGCGGAAAGCTACGAGCAGTACTTC. This sequence encodes CASSPAESYEQYF. This chain uses TRBV7-9 with TRBJ2-7, with D hard to call. V was pared by 5 bases and J by 3 bases, with 11 bases between. CDR3 size: 13 residues. The germline CDR1 and CDR2 sequences are SEHNR and FQNEAQ (reference sequence).

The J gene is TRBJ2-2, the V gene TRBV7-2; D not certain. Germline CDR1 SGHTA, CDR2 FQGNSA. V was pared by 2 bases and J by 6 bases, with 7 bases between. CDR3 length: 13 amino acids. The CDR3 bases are TGTGCCAGCAGCTTAATAAGGGCCGGGGAGCTGTTTTTT. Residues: CASSLIRAGELFF.

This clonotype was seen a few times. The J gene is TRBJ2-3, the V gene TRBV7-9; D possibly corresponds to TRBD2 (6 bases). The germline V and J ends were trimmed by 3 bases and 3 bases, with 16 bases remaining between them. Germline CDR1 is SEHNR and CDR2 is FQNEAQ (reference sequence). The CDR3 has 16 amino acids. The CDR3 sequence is CASSFLGTPRTDTQYF. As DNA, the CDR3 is TGTGCCAGCAGCTTCCTCGGGACTCCTCGAACAGATACGCAGTATTTT.

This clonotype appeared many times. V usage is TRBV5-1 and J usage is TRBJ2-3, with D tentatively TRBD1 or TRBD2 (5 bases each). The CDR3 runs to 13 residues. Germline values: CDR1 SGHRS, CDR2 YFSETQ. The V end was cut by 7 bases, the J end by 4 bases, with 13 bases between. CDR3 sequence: CASGTKRADTQYF. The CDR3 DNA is TGCGCCAGCGGGACCAAAAGGGCAGATACGCAGTATTTT.

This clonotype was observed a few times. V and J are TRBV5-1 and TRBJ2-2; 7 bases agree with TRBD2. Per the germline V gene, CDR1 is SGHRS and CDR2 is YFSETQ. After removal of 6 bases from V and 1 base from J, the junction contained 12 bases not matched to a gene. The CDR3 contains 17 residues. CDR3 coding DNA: TGCGCCAGCACGGTTAGCGGGCTCGGGAGGAACACCGGGGAGCTGTTTTTT. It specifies CASTVSGLGRNTGELFF.

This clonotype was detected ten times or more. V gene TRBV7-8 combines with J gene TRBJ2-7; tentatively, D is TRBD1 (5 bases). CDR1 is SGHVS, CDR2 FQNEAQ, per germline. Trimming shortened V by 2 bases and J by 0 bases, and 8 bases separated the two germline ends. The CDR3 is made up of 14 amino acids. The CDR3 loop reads CASSLQDNSYEQYF. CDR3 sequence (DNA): TGTGCCAGCAGCTTACAGGACAACTCCTACGAGCAGTACTTC.

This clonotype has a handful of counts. CDR3 amino acids: CSAGPLMNTEAFF. The CDR3 DNA reads as TGCAGTGCTGGCCCTTTGATGAACACTGAAGCTTTCTTT. This sequence joins TRBV20-1 and TRBJ1-1, with D uncertain. The CDR3 contains 13 residues. Trimming cost V 5 bases and J 0 bases, with 10 bases left between them. Looked up from germline, CDR1 is DFQATT and CDR2 is SNEGSKA (reference sequence).

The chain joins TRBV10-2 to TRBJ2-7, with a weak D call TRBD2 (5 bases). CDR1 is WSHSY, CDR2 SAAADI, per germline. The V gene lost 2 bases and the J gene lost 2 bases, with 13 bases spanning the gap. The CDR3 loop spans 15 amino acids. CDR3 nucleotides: TGCGCCAGCAGTGAGGCCGGACTTGGCACCTACGAGCAGTACTTC. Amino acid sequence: CASSEAGLGTYEQYF.

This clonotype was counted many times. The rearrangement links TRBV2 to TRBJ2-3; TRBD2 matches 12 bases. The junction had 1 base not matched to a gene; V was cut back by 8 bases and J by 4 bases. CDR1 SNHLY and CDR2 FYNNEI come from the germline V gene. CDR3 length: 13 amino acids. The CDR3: CASGLAGPDTQYF. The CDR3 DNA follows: TGTGCCAGCGGACTAGCGGGACCAGATACGCAGTATTTT. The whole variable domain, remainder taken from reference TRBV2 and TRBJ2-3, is EPEVTQTPSHQVTQMGQEVILRCVPISNHLYFYWYRQILGQKVEFLVSFYNNEISEKSEIFDDQFSVERPDGSNFTLKIRSTKLEDSAMYFCASGLAGPDTQYFGPGTRLTVL.

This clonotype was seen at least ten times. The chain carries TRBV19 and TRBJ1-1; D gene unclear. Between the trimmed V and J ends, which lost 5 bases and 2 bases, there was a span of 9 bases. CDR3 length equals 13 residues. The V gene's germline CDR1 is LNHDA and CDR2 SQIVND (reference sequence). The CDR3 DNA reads TGTGCCAGTAGTCCTACACAAAACACTGAAGCTTTCTTT. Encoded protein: CASSPTQNTEAFF.

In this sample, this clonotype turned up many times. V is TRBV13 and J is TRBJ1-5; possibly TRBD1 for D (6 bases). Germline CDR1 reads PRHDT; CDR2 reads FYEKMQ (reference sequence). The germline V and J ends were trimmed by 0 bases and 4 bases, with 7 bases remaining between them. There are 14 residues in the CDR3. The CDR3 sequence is CASSLGDRNQPQHF. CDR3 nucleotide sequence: TGTGCCAGCAGCTTAGGGGACAGAAATCAGCCCCAGCATTTT.

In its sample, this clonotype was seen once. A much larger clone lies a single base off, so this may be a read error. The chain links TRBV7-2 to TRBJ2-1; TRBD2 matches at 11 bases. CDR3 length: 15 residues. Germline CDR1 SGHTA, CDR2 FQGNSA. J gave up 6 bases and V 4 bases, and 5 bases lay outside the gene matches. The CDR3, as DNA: TGTGCCAGCAGCTCGACTAGCGGGAAATGCAATGAGCAGTTCTTC. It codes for CASSSTSGKCNEQFF.

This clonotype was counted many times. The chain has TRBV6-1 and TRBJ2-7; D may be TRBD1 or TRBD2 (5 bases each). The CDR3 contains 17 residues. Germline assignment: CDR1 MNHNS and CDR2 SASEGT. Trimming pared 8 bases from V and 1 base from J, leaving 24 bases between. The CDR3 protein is CASGGPPWGDSSYEQYF. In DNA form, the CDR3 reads TGTGCCAGCGGAGGTCCTCCCTGGGGCGATTCATCCTACGAGCAGTACTTC.

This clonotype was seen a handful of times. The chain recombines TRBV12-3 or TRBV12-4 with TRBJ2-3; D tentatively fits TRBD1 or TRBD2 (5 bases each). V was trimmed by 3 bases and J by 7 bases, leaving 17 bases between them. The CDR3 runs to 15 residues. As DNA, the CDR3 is TGTGCCAGCAGTTTGGGGCAGGACTCGATTTATACGCAGTATTTT. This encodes CASSLGQDSIYTQYF.

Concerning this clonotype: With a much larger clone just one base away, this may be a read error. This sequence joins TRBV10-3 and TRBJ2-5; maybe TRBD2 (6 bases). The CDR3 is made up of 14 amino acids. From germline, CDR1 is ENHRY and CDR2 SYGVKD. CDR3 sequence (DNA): TGTGCCATCAGTGACCTTAGCGGTAAAGAGGCCCAGTACTTC. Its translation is CAISDLSGKEAQYF.

The CDR3 protein is CSVDLDSSTDTQYF. CDR3 nucleotide sequence: TGCAGCGTTGACCTGGACAGTAGCACAGATACGCAGTATTTT. The rearrangement joins TRBV29-1 to TRBJ2-3, with a tentative D call TRBD1 (6 bases). The CDR3 totals 14 residues. Germline CDR1 and CDR2: SQVTM and ANQGSEA. V was cut by 3 bases and J by 0 bases, with 10 bases left in between.

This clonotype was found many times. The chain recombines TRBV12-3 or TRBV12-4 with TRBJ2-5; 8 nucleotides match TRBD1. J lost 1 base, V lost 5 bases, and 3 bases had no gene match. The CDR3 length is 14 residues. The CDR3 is CASSPGTGQETQYF. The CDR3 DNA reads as TGTGCCAGCAGTCCCGGGACAGGCCAAGAGACCCAGTACTTC.

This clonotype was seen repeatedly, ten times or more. The CDR3: CASSQTRSPYNEQFF. The CDR3 DNA reads as TGCGCCAGCAGCCAAACGAGGTCCCCCTACAATGAGCAGTTCTTC. The genes are TRBV4-3 and TRBJ2-1; D is unclear. Germline CDR1 and CDR2: LGHNA and YSLEER. CDR3 length: 15 amino acids. V was shortened by 2 bases and J by 2 bases, with 10 bases between the two germline ends.

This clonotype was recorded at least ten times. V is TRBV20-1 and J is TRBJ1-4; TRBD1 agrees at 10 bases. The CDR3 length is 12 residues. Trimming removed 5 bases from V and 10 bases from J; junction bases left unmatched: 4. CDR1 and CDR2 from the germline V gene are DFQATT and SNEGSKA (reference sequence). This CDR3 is CSAGGDRGKLFF. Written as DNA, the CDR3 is TGCAGTGCTGGCGGGGACAGGGGAAAACTGTTTTTT.

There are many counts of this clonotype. This CDR3 reads CASADPSLEAFF. The CDR3 coding sequence is TGTGCCAGCGCGGACCCATCTCTTGAAGCTTTCTTT. The gene calls are TRBV18 and TRBJ1-1; no definite D call. This CDR3 is 12 amino acids long. The germline V and J ends were trimmed by 8 bases and 7 bases, with 14 bases remaining between them. CDR1 is KGHSH, CDR2 LQKENI, per germline.

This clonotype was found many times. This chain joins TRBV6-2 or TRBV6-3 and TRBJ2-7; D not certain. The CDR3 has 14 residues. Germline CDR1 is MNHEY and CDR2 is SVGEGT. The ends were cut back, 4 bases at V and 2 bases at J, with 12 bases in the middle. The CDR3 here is CASSSDPNTYEQYF. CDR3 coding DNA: TGTGCCAGCAGTTCTGACCCAAACACCTACGAGCAGTACTTC.

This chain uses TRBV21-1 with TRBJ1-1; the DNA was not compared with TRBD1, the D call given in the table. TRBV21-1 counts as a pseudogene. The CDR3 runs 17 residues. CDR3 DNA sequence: TGTGCCAGCAGCAAAGAAACGCTTGACAGCTTGAACACTGAAGCTTTCTTT. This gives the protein CASSKETLDSLNTEAFF.

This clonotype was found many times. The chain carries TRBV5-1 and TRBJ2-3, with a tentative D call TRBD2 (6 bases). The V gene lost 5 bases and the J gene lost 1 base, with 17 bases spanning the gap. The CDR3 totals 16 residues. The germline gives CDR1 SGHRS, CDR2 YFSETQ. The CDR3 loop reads CASREDGASGTDTQYF. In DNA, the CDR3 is TGCGCCAGCAGGGAAGATGGGGCTAGCGGCACAGATACGCAGTATTTT.

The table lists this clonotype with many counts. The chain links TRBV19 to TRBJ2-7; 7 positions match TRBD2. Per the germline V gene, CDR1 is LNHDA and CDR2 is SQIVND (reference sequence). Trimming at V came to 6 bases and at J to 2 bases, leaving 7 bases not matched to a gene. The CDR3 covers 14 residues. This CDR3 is CASRSGGGTYEQYF. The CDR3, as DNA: TGTGCCAGTAGGTCTGGCGGGGGAACCTACGAGCAGTACTTC.